A single sample is the source of the 8 T cell receptor beta chains below, sequenced in a study of T cells in tuberculosis. Time point denoted: new active TB diagnosis, blood taken before or within 7 days of starting treatment. Assay: immunoSEQ multiplex PCR; the TCRdb copy retains only in-frame clones and omits some. The sample yields tens of thousands of clones, nearly 95% seen once. The sequences come from PBMCs, collected at tuberculosis diagnosis. The receptors were sampled from an adult with tuberculosis.

This clone has just one count. The J gene is TRBJ2-2, the V gene TRBV27, with 12 bases aligning to TRBD1. CDR3 length equals 16 residues. The V gene's germline CDR1 is MNHEY and CDR2 SMNVEV (reference sequence). V was clipped by 3 bases and J by 4 bases; unmatched bases: 3. The CDR3 spells CASSFGTGGGTGELFF. Written as DNA, the CDR3 is TGTGCCAGCAGTTTCGGGACAGGGGGCGGCACCGGGGAGCTGTTTTTT.

The chain links TRBV19 to TRBJ1-2, with 10 bases fitting TRBD1. The ends lost 4 bases at V and 4 bases at J; junction bases unmatched: 6. The CDR3 runs 15 residues. CDR1 LNHDA and CDR2 SQIVND come from the germline V gene (reference sequence). The CDR3 protein is CASSTQRDRGYGYTF. The CDR3 bases are TGTGCCAGTAGTACCCAACGGGACAGGGGCTATGGCTACACCTTC.

V gene TRBV5-1 combines with J gene TRBJ1-5; D is possibly TRBD1 (5 bases). The CDR3 is 15 residues long. The V and J ends lost 1 base and 6 bases respectively, with 14 bases between them. The germline CDR1 and CDR2 sequences are SGHRS and YFSETQ. The CDR3 loop is CASSLFPGQSQPQHF. DNA of the CDR3: TGCGCCAGCAGCTTGTTCCCAGGGCAGAGTCAGCCCCAGCATTTT.

This chain connects TRBV18 to TRBJ2-6; 9 nucleotides align to TRBD1. CDR1 KGHSH and CDR2 LQKENI come from the germline V gene. V gave up 8 bases and J gave up 3 bases; unmatched junction bases: 8. The CDR3 loop spans 16 amino acids. The CDR3 loop reads CASRRDRVGGANVLTF. DNA for the CDR3: TGTGCCAGCCGGCGGGACAGGGTCGGTGGGGCCAACGTCCTGACTTTC. Based on the CDR3 plus reference TRBV18 and TRBJ2-6, the full variable domain is NAGVMQNPRHLVRRRGQEARLRCSPMKGHSHVYWYRQLPEEGLKFMVYLQKENIIDESGMPKERFSAEFPKEGPSILRIQQVVRGDSAAYFCASRRDRVGGANVLTFGAGSRLTVL.

This chain uses TRBV30 with TRBJ2-7, with D possibly TRBD1 on 6 matching bases. This CDR3 region has 12 residues. Trimming cost V 2 bases and J 6 bases, with 11 bases left between them. Germline V gene lookup returns CDR1 GTSNPN and CDR2 SVGIG (reference sequence). CDR3 residues: CAWSTQGFEQYF. Here the CDR3 DNA reads TGTGCCTGGAGTACGCAGGGGTTCGAGCAGTACTTC.

V gene TRBV5-4 combines with J gene TRBJ2-7; 7 bases match TRBD1. The CDR3 sequence is 13 residues long. Germline V CDR1 and CDR2: SGHNT, YYREEE (reference sequence). Trimming removed 4 bases from V and 4 bases from J; junction bases left unmatched: 5. In DNA, the CDR3 is TGTGCCAGCAGCGAGGACAGGAGTTACGAGCAGTACTTC. Residues: CASSEDRSYEQYF.

The chain joins TRBV6-6 to TRBJ2-3; unclear D gene. CDR1 and CDR2 (germline): MNHNY, SVGAGI (reference sequence). V was shortened by 8 bases and J by 0 bases, with 6 bases between the two germline ends. The CDR3 contains 12 residues. CDR3 in amino acids: CASSGSTDTQYF. The CDR3 coding sequence is TGTGCCAGCTCCGGGAGCACAGATACGCAGTATTTT.

The rearrangement uses TRBV5-1 and TRBJ2-5; 12 bases map to TRBD1. With 4 bases clipped from V and 4 bases from J, the junction kept 5 bases outside the gene matches. Germline V gives CDR1 SGHRS, CDR2 YFSETQ. The CDR3 length is 15 residues. The CDR3 nucleotides are TGCGCCAGCAGCCTGGGGACAGGGGGCAGAGAGACCCAGTACTTC. Amino acids: CASSLGTGGRETQYF.